The 20 T cell receptor beta chains listed next were all sequenced from one sample in a study of T-cell memory formation after mild COVID-19. TCRdb called the 5' RACE reads again in MiXCR, with one record for every CDR3 protein. The profile shows around 390,000 distinct CDR3 sequences, roughly 15% of them singletons. The sequenced material came from PBMCs or a T cell subset sorted from them (not recorded which). The receptors were sampled from a man between 18 and 35 years old who had mild COVID-19 (a few samples of this study predate the infection). Cell type and time point are not known.

The chain uses TRBV5-1 and TRBJ1-1, with 8 bases aligning to TRBD1. CDR1 and CDR2 from the germline V gene are SGHRS and YFSETQ. Trimming at V came to 0 bases and at J to 4 bases, leaving 5 bases not matched to a gene. The CDR3 length is 15 residues. Here the CDR3 DNA reads TGCGCCAGCAGCTTGGGGACAGGGTGGGGCACTGAAGCTTTCTTT. It encodes CASSLGTGWGTEAFF.

V is TRBV2 and J is TRBJ2-2; D not certain. Germline CDR1 and CDR2: SNHLY and FYNNEI. V lost 3 bases to trimming and J lost 7 bases, with 12 bases between them. The CDR3 runs 14 residues. CDR3: CASSDFTPVGELFF. The CDR3 nucleotides read TGTGCCAGCAGTGATTTCACTCCCGTCGGGGAGCTGTTTTTT.

At least ten counts were recorded for this clonotype. The chain uses TRBV9 and TRBJ2-3; D is undetermined. The CDR3 loop spans 14 amino acids. V shed 0 bases and J shed 1 base, with 6 bases lying between them. Germline values: CDR1 SGDLS, CDR2 YYNGEE. The CDR3 DNA sequence: TGTGCCAGCAGCGTAGATAGGGGCACAGATACGCAGTATTTT. Translated: CASSVDRGTDTQYF.

This clonotype has ten or more counts. The V and J genes are TRBV15 and TRBJ2-7; unclear D gene. V was shortened by 1 base and J by 4 bases, with 17 bases between the two germline ends. CDR1 and CDR2 (germline): LNHNV, YYDKDF (reference sequence). The CDR3 has 16 residues. The CDR3 DNA follows: TGTGCCACCAGCAGAGTAGGTTGGGGATCTCGGTACGAGCAGTACTTC. It is translated as CATSRVGWGSRYEQYF.

The chain combines TRBV5-1 with TRBJ1-2, with TRBD1 matching over 9 bases. Germline V gene sequence: CDR1 SGHRS, CDR2 YFSETQ. The CDR3 is 14 residues long. V was pared by 4 bases and J by 6 bases, with 7 bases of the junction left unmatched. The CDR3 spells CASSKGQGANGYTF. CDR3 in DNA: TGCGCCAGCAGCAAGGGACAGGGTGCGAATGGCTACACCTTC. Full variable domain (remainder filled in from reference TRBV5-1 and TRBJ1-2): KAGVTQTPRYLIKTRGQQVTLSCSPISGHRSVSWYQQTPGQGLQFLFEYFSETQRNKGNFPGRFSGRQFSNSRSEMNVSTLELGDSALYLCASSKGQGANGYTFGSGTRLTVV.

The J gene is TRBJ1-5, the V gene TRBV5-1, with 8 bases aligning to TRBD1. The germline V gene encodes CDR1 SGHRS and CDR2 YFSETQ. There are 15 residues in the CDR3. V lost 4 bases, J lost 4 bases, and 7 bases stayed unmatched. The CDR3 DNA reads TGCGCCAGCAGCGCGTCAGGGGGCCGGAATCAGCCCCAGCATTTT. Protein product: CASSASGGRNQPQHF. The full variable domain, with the rest looked up from reference TRBV5-1 and TRBJ1-5, is KAGVTQTPRYLIKTRGQQVTLSCSPISGHRSVSWYQQTPGQGLQFLFEYFSETQRNKGNFPGRFSGRQFSNSRSEMNVSTLELGDSALYLCASSASGGRNQPQHFGDGTRLSIL.

The V gene is TRBV29-1, the J gene TRBJ2-3, with 7 bases that match TRBD1. CDR1 SQVTM and CDR2 ANQGSEA come from the germline V gene. The trim removed 7 bases at V and 2 bases at J, leaving 9 bases unmatched. There are 14 residues in the CDR3. The CDR3 region has the DNA TGCAGCGGTGGGACAGCGGTTGTCACAGATACGCAGTATTTT. Its protein is CSGGTAVVTDTQYF.

This clonotype turned up a few times. This chain joins TRBV5-6 and TRBJ1-1; D gene ambiguous. With 2 bases removed from V and 4 bases from J, the gap between germline ends came to 15 bases. In germline, CDR1 is SGHDT, CDR2 YYEEEE. The CDR3 covers 15 residues. CDR3 protein: CASSFGVARGTEAFF. The CDR3 DNA reads TGTGCCAGCAGCTTTGGGGTTGCAAGAGGCACTGAAGCTTTCTTT.

The chain has TRBV5-1 and TRBJ2-5, with 12 bases aligning to TRBD2. The CDR3 is made up of 15 amino acids. V lost 4 bases to trimming and J lost 7 bases; unmatched junction nucleotides: 8. The germline CDR1 and CDR2 sequences are SGHRS and YFSETQ. CDR3 amino acids: CASSLPSGGARTQYF. CDR3 sequence (DNA): TGCGCCAGCAGCCTCCCTAGCGGGGGGGCTCGGACCCAGTACTTC.

The chain carries TRBV6-5 and TRBJ2-5; tentatively, D is TRBD1 (5 bases). Trimming took off 5 bases at V and 5 bases at J, with 12 bases between the two ends. From germline, CDR1 is MNHEY and CDR2 SVGAGI. CDR3 size: 13 residues. CDR3 sequence (DNA): TGTGCCAGCAGTCAGACAGACTTGGAGACCCAGTACTTC. It translates to CASSQTDLETQYF.

The gene calls are TRBV28 and TRBJ2-7; D gene ambiguous. This CDR3 has 14 residues. Germline V gene data show CDR1 as MDHEN and CDR2 as SYDVKM. The V gene lost 3 bases and the J gene lost 2 bases, with 11 bases spanning the gap. The CDR3: CASSLGSEPYEQYV. The CDR3 bases are TGTGCCAGCAGTTTGGGTTCAGAACCCTACGAGCAGTACGTC.

This clonotype was counted a few times. V is TRBV5-1 and J is TRBJ2-3; 9 bases agree with TRBD1. Losses at the gene ends were 3 bases for V and 4 bases for J; bases not matched to a gene: 3. The CDR3 length is 14 residues. Germline V gene sequence: CDR1 SGHRS, CDR2 YFSETQ. In nucleotides, the CDR3 is TGCGCCAGCAGCTGGACAGGGGTAGCAGATACGCAGTATTTT. Translated: CASSWTGVADTQYF.

This clonotype came up a few times. The rearrangement uses TRBV6-6 and TRBJ1-1; no reliable D call. V lost 2 bases and J lost 4, with 8 bases in between. Germline assignment: CDR1 MNHNY and CDR2 SVGAGI (reference sequence). The CDR3 runs 13 residues. In DNA form, the CDR3 reads TGTGCCAGCAGTTACGGAGGGTTCACTGAAGCTTTCTTT. The encoded protein is CASSYGGFTEAFF.

This clonotype was found many times. This sequence joins TRBV2 and TRBJ2-4, with TRBD1 matching over 7 bases. The V gene end was trimmed by 8 bases and the J gene end by 8 bases; junction bases not matched to a gene: 9. Per the germline V gene, CDR1 is SNHLY and CDR2 is FYNNEI. There are 13 residues in the CDR3. The CDR3 DNA sequence: TGTGCCAGCGGTGGACAGGAGAATTACATTCAGTACTTC. Protein: CASGGQENYIQYF.

A few counts support this clonotype. The chain couples TRBV12-3 or TRBV12-4 to TRBJ1-2; D may be TRBD1 (6 bases). The V gene lost 0 bases and the J gene lost 4 bases, with 12 bases spanning the gap. There are 15 residues in the CDR3. The CDR3 loop is CASSLAGGQSYGYTF. CDR3 in DNA: TGTGCCAGCAGTTTAGCCGGGGGGCAAAGCTATGGCTACACCTTC.

This chain uses TRBV5-1 with TRBJ1-1; D is undetermined. Trimming removed 2 bases at V and 4 bases at J, with 12 bases between. CDR1 is SGHRS and CDR2 is YFSETQ in the germline V gene. CDR3 length: 14 amino acids. This CDR3 reads CASSFTPRSTEAFF. In DNA form, the CDR3 reads TGCGCCAGCAGCTTTACACCCAGATCCACTGAAGCTTTCTTT.

This clonotype occurred a few times. The chain has TRBV7-8 and TRBJ1-6; TRBD1 matches 8 bases. Germline CDR1 and CDR2: SGHVS and FQNEAQ. The CDR3 is 16 residues long. Germline trimming cut 5 bases from V and 6 bases from J; bases unmatched to any gene: 9. CDR3 DNA sequence: TGTGCCAGCAGCCCACTCACAGGGGGTCGTAATTCACCCCTCCACTTT. This sequence encodes CASSPLTGGRNSPLHF. Full variable domain (rest looked up from reference TRBV7-8 and TRBJ1-6): GAGVSQSPRYKVAKRGQDVALRCDPISGHVSLFWYQQALGQGPEFLTYFQNEAQLDKSGLPSDRFFAERPEGSVSTLKIQRTQQEDSAVYLCASSPLTGGRNSPLHFGNGTRLTVT.

The chain recombines TRBV27 with TRBJ2-6; weak D call: TRBD1 (6 bases). V was shortened by 3 bases and J by 5 bases, with 11 bases between the two germline ends. Germline V lookup: CDR1 MNHEY, CDR2 SMNVEV (reference sequence). This CDR3 spans 15 amino acids. CDR3 region: CASSFRRDRANVLTF. The DNA of the CDR3 is TGTGCCAGCAGTTTCCGCCGGGACAGGGCCAACGTCCTGACTTTC. Combining the CDR3 with reference TRBV27 and TRBJ2-6 gives the whole variable domain EAQVTQNPRYLITVTGKKLTVTCSQNMNHEYMSWYRQDPGLGLRQIYYSMNVEVTDKGDVPEGYKVSRKEKRNFPLILESPSPNQTSLYFCASSFRRDRANVLTFGAGSRLTVL.

This clonotype was seen a handful of times. The chain couples TRBV4-3 to TRBJ2-1; TRBD2 matches at 8 bases. This CDR3 spans 13 amino acids. The germline CDR1 and CDR2 sequences are LGHNA and YSLEER. The ends lost 3 bases at V and 15 bases at J; junction bases unmatched: 10. This chain's CDR3 is CASSQGTGGTRFF. The CDR3 DNA is TGCGCCAGCAGCCAGGGGACGGGGGGGACTCGGTTCTTC.

The chain uses TRBV4-1 and TRBJ2-7; 7 nucleotides match TRBD1. CDR1 is MGHRA, CDR2 YSYEKL, per germline. With 3 bases clipped from V and 5 bases from J, the junction kept 10 bases outside the gene matches. The CDR3 is 15 residues long. The CDR3 spells CASSQPTGRTHEQYF. CDR3 coding DNA: TGCGCCAGCAGCCAGCCGACAGGGCGGACCCACGAGCAGTACTTC.